Sequencing of this T cell receptor (beta chain) was carried out in a study of blood T cell repertoires in COVID-19. Germline V gives CDR1 SGHVS, CDR2 FNYEAQ. J lost 5 bases, V lost 2 bases, and 10 bases had no gene match. The CDR3 totals 18 residues. Data came from immunoSEQ multiplex PCR; TCRdb stores just in-frame clones and leaves some out. Among approximately 50,000 clones listed, roughly 84% were seen once. The source is a human donor in a cohort sampled during active COVID-19. The chain employs TRBV7-6 and TRBJ2-1, with 12 bases matching TRBD2. The source material was peripheral blood. This CDR3 is CASSLRPSGRGSNNEQFF. CDR3 DNA: TGTGCCAGCAGCTTAAGACCTAGCGGGAGGGGGTCCAACAATGAGCAGTTCTTC.